Listed here are 26 T cell receptor beta chains from one sample, sequenced in a study of cytomegalovirus exposure and HLA in healthy donors. The PCR made use of 60 Vbeta and 13 Jbeta primers. The protocol was immunoSEQ multiplex PCR, while the TCRdb copy is restricted to in-frame clones and leaves out a portion. This sample has around 70,000 clones, with over 70% found just once. The sequencing input was PBMCs. These receptors were collected from a man aged 65-85 years in good health and CMV-seronegative.

The V gene is TRBV2, the J gene TRBJ2-1; TRBD1 matches 11 bases. V dropped 6 bases and J dropped 8; count of bases not matched to a gene: 9. This CDR3 comprises 15 residues. Germline lookup yields CDR1 SNHLY and CDR2 FYNNEI. CDR3 in amino acids: CASRSGQGARDEQFF. The DNA for the CDR3 is TGTGCCAGCAGGTCTGGACAGGGGGCGAGGGATGAGCAGTTCTTC.

V gene TRBV29-1 combines with J gene TRBJ2-1; 10 bases match TRBD2. V lost 5 bases, J lost 2 bases, and 3 bases stayed unmatched. CDR1 SQVTM and CDR2 ANQGSEA come from the germline V gene. CDR3 length equals 14 residues. The CDR3 region is CSVTGTSAYNEQFF. The DNA of the CDR3 is TGCAGCGTTACCGGGACTAGCGCCTACAATGAGCAGTTCTTC.

The chain recombines TRBV7-2 with TRBJ1-2; 9 nucleotides line up with TRBD1. Germline V gives CDR1 SGHTA, CDR2 FQGNSA. The CDR3 extends over 17 amino acids. The V and J ends lost 2 bases and 0 bases, in that order; junction bases with no gene match: 7. The CDR3 reads CASSLWSTGGSNYGYTF. Written as DNA, the CDR3 is TGTGCCAGCAGCTTATGGTCTACAGGGGGCTCTAACTATGGCTACACCTTC.

This rearrangement joins TRBV11-3 to TRBJ2-5; 8 bases match TRBD1. CDR1 and CDR2 from the germline V gene are SGHNT and YENEEA. CDR3 length: 15 residues. V shed 8 bases and J 2 bases; nucleotides not matched to a gene: 10. The CDR3 DNA follows: TGTGCCAGCGCAATGGGGCAGGGGGCACAAGAGACCCAGTACTTC. This sequence encodes CASAMGQGAQETQYF.

The sample holds a few counts of this clone. The gene calls are TRBV5-3 and TRBJ2-6; unclear D gene. TRBV5-3 is labeled an ORF, and its function is uncertain. The CDR3 extends over 17 amino acids. Trimming left V 0 bases short and J 0 bases short, with 10 bases between. CDR3 DNA sequence: TGTGCCAGAAGCTTGGGGCAGGTTGACTCTGGGGCCAACGTCCTGACTTTC. It codes for CARSLGQVDSGANVLTF.

The chain joins TRBV19 to TRBJ1-2; 9 bases match TRBD1. The germline gives CDR1 LNHDA, CDR2 SQIVND (reference sequence). The CDR3 is 17 amino acids. Losses at the gene ends were 0 bases for V and 3 bases for J; bases not matched to a gene: 8. The CDR3 here is CASSIDSGTGKYYGYTF. Here the CDR3 DNA reads TGTGCCAGTAGTATAGACTCCGGGACAGGGAAATACTATGGCTACACCTTC.

The chain couples TRBV10-2 to TRBJ2-2, with TRBD1 matching over 8 bases. The CDR3 length is 14 residues. Germline-derived CDR1 and CDR2 are WSHSY and SAAADI. V lost 4 bases, J lost 4 bases, and 2 bases stayed unmatched. This chain's CDR3 is CASSVQGVTGELFF. CDR3 DNA sequence: TGCGCCAGCAGTGTACAGGGGGTCACCGGGGAGCTGTTTTTT.

This clone was found a few times. V is TRBV6-1 and J is TRBJ2-7; 7 bases are a match to TRBD1. The V gene end was trimmed by 0 bases and the J gene end by 2 bases; junction bases not matched to a gene: 7. In germline, CDR1 is MNHNS, CDR2 SASEGT. This CDR3 spans 16 amino acids. CDR3 loop: CASSEASQGVTYEQYF. The CDR3 nucleotides are TGTGCCAGCAGTGAAGCAAGCCAGGGGGTAACCTACGAGCAGTACTTC.

This chain links TRBV6-1 with TRBJ2-7; 7 bases are a match to TRBD2. The V and J ends lost 7 bases and 6 bases, in that order; junction bases with no gene match: 6. The CDR3 totals 12 residues. Germline V gene lookup returns CDR1 MNHNS and CDR2 SASEGT. The CDR3 reads CASKAGVAEQYF. CDR3 DNA: TGTGCCAGCAAGGCGGGGGTGGCCGAGCAGTACTTC.

The chain recombines TRBV5-1 with TRBJ2-5; D is possibly TRBD2 (6 bases). The CDR3 has 13 residues. The V gene lost 4 bases and the J gene lost 3 bases, with 10 bases spanning the gap. Per germline, CDR1 SGHRS and CDR2 YFSETQ. DNA for the CDR3: TGCGCCAGCAGCGTTAGCGGAGAAGAGACCCAGTACTTC. This gives the protein CASSVSGEETQYF.

V gene TRBV7-2 combines with J gene TRBJ2-3, with a possible D match to TRBD2 (5 bases). Germline CDR1 and CDR2: SGHTA and FQGNSA. V lost 1 base and J 0 bases, leaving 8 bases between the germline ends. The CDR3 sequence is 15 residues long. The CDR3 region is CASSLVGSSTDTQYF. DNA of the CDR3: TGTGCCAGCAGCTTAGTTGGGAGCAGCACAGATACGCAGTATTTT. Full variable domain (outside the CDR3, taken from reference TRBV7-2 and TRBJ2-3): GAGVSQSPSNKVTEKGKDVELRCDPISGHTALYWYRQSLGQGLEFLIYFQGNSAPDKSGLPSDRFSAERTGGSVSTLTIQRTQQEDSAVYLCASSLVGSSTDTQYFGPGTRLTVL.

The rearrangement uses TRBV30 and TRBJ2-7; D unclear. This CDR3 comprises 15 residues. CDR1 and CDR2 (germline): GTSNPN, SVGIG (reference sequence). V dropped 0 bases and J dropped 6 bases, with 18 bases sitting between them. The CDR3 DNA sequence: TGTGCCTGGAGTGTACTCGGAATTACAACTACCGAGCAGTACTTC. It specifies CAWSVLGITTTEQYF. The whole variable domain, remainder taken from reference TRBV30 and TRBJ2-7, is SQTIHQWPATLVQPVGSPLSLECTVEGTSNPNLYWYRQAAGRGLQLLFYSVGIGQISSEVPQNLSASRPQDRQFILSSKKLLLSDSGFYLCAWSVLGITTTEQYFGPGTRLTVT.

The chain combines TRBV7-2 with TRBJ2-5, with D possibly being TRBD2 (5 bases). V shed 5 bases and J shed 5 bases, with 18 bases lying between them. The CDR3 runs to 15 residues. Germline V gives CDR1 SGHTA, CDR2 FQGNSA. In DNA, the CDR3 is TGTGCCAGCAGCCAGAGACGGGGAGAGGTTGAGACCCAGTACTTC. This sequence encodes CASSQRRGEVETQYF.

This clone was seen once. The genes are TRBV2 and TRBJ2-1; 10 bases match TRBD2. The length of the CDR3 is 18 residues. J gave up 3 bases and V 1 base, and 9 bases lay outside the gene matches. Germline loops: CDR1 SNHLY, CDR2 FYNNEI. This CDR3 is CASSEGTSGIVVYNEQFF. For the CDR3, the DNA is TGTGCCAGCAGTGAAGGGACTAGCGGAATTGTTGTCTACAATGAGCAGTTCTTC.

This rearrangement joins TRBV7-6 to TRBJ2-1, with a weak D call TRBD1 (6 bases). This CDR3 is built from 17 residues. The V gene's germline CDR1 is SGHVS and CDR2 FNYEAQ. Trimming took 3 bases from V and 0 from J, leaving 15 bases between them. The CDR3 protein is CASSLIPTGHSYNEQFF. In DNA, the CDR3 is TGTGCCAGCAGCTTGATCCCGACAGGACACTCCTACAATGAGCAGTTCTTC.

CDR3 residues: CATSTNYGTGISSRQPQHF. CDR3 sequence (DNA): TGTGCCACGTCGACCAACTACGGGACAGGGATATCCTCCAGGCAGCCCCAGCATTTT. This rearrangement joins TRBV19 to TRBJ1-5, with 9 bases lining up with TRBD1. V lost 10 bases and J lost 7; bases outside the gene matches: 26. The CDR3 length is 19 residues. Germline V gene lookup returns CDR1 LNHDA and CDR2 SQIVND (reference sequence).

This clone was recorded a few times. The V gene is TRBV10-3, the J gene TRBJ2-7; 7 nucleotides line up with TRBD2. This CDR3 contains 14 residues. Germline V gene lookup returns CDR1 ENHRY and CDR2 SYGVKD. The V gene end was trimmed by 8 bases and the J gene end by 1 base; junction bases not matched to a gene: 8. This CDR3 reads CAIGSGELSYEQYF. The DNA for the CDR3 is TGTGCCATCGGGAGCGGGGAACTATCCTACGAGCAGTACTTC.

The gene calls are TRBV2 and TRBJ2-1; 8 positions match TRBD2. This CDR3 comprises 17 residues. CDR1 is SNHLY, CDR2 FYNNEI, per germline. J was trimmed by 0 bases and V by 6 bases; bases with no gene match: 10. CDR3 amino acids: CASSDLLAVSSYNEQFF. The CDR3 region has the DNA TGTGCCAGCAGCGACCTACTAGCGGTTAGCTCCTACAATGAGCAGTTCTTC.

The genes are TRBV11-2 and TRBJ2-7; 13 bases map to TRBD2. This CDR3 region has 14 residues. Germline loops: CDR1 SGHAT, CDR2 FQNNGV. After removal of 1 base from V and 7 bases from J, the junction contained 1 base not matched to a gene. The DNA of the CDR3 is TGTGCCAGCAGCTTAGGACTAGCGGGAGGTGAGCAGTACTTC. Translation gives CASSLGLAGGEQYF.

This chain joins TRBV5-1 and TRBJ1-2, with 7 positions matching TRBD1. J lost 4 bases, V lost 3 bases, and 6 bases had no gene match. Germline V gene lookup returns CDR1 SGHRS and CDR2 YFSETQ. The CDR3 covers 14 residues. CDR3 sequence: CASSSLRDSYGYTF. The CDR3 region has the DNA TGCGCCAGCAGCTCCCTCCGGGACAGCTATGGCTACACCTTC. The complete variable domain, with remaining parts taken from reference TRBV5-1 and TRBJ1-2, reads KAGVTQTPRYLIKTRGQQVTLSCSPISGHRSVSWYQQTPGQGLQFLFEYFSETQRNKGNFPGRFSGRQFSNSRSEMNVSTLELGDSALYLCASSSLRDSYGYTFGSGTRLTVV.

The V call is TRBV29-1, the J call TRBJ2-6; 9 nucleotides line up with TRBD1. CDR1 is SQVTM and CDR2 is ANQGSEA in the germline V gene. Losses at the gene ends were 6 bases for V and 3 bases for J; bases not matched to a gene: 6. The CDR3 is 15 amino acids. The CDR3 loop is CSVNTGGGGANVLTF. The CDR3 nucleotides read TGCAGCGTCAACACAGGGGGCGGTGGGGCCAACGTCCTGACTTTC.

The J gene is TRBJ2-5, the V gene TRBV19, with D perhaps matching TRBD2 (7 bases). Trimming pared 0 bases from V and 5 bases from J, leaving 13 bases between. Germline V gene sequence: CDR1 LNHDA, CDR2 SQIVND (reference sequence). The CDR3 covers 15 residues. CDR3 sequence: CASSIEGRGGETQYF. Here the CDR3 DNA reads TGTGCCAGTAGTATAGAAGGCAGGGGAGGGGAGACCCAGTACTTC. Together with reference TRBV19 and TRBJ2-5, the CDR3 gives the full variable domain: DGGITQSPKYLFRKEGQNVTLSCEQNLNHDAMYWYRQDPGQGLRLIYYSQIVNDFQKGDIAEGYSVSREKKESFPLTVTSAQKNPTAFYLCASSIEGRGGETQYFGPGTRLLVL.

This chain connects TRBV10-1 to TRBJ2-2; 9 bases align to TRBD2. Germline CDR1 and CDR2: WNHNN and SYGVQD (reference sequence). V was pared by 0 bases and J by 6 bases, with 5 bases of the junction left unmatched. The CDR3 has 16 amino acids. CDR3 nucleotide sequence: TGCGCCAGCAGTGAGTCGAAGATAGCGGGAGCCGGGGAGCTGTTTTTT. Amino acids: CASSESKIAGAGELFF.

The rearrangement links TRBV28 to TRBJ1-2; 8 nucleotides align to TRBD1. Trimming at V came to 3 bases and at J to 4 bases, leaving 4 bases not matched to a gene. CDR1 and CDR2 (germline): MDHEN, SYDVKM. The CDR3 runs 14 residues. This CDR3 reads CASSLSGQVYGYTF. CDR3 in DNA: TGTGCCAGCAGTTTGTCGGGACAGGTCTATGGCTACACCTTC.

The CDR3 DNA reads as TGTGCCAGCTCACCACCGGGACTAGCAAAAGAGACCCAGTACTTC. Protein sequence: CASSPPGLAKETQYF. The rearrangement joins TRBV18 to TRBJ2-5, with 9 bases identical to TRBD2. Looked up from germline, CDR1 is KGHSH and CDR2 is LQKENI. Germline trimming cut 0 bases from V and 3 bases from J; bases unmatched to any gene: 2. The CDR3 sequence is 15 residues long.

The chain is built from TRBV18 and TRBJ2-7, with 7 nucleotides matching TRBD1. The V segment lost 0 bases and the J segment 2 bases; nucleotides outside the gene matches: 1. Germline assignment: CDR1 KGHSH and CDR2 LQKENI. The CDR3 extends over 14 amino acids. The CDR3: CASSPPGQPYEQYF. CDR3 DNA sequence: TGTGCCAGCTCACCACCGGGACAGCCCTACGAGCAGTACTTC.